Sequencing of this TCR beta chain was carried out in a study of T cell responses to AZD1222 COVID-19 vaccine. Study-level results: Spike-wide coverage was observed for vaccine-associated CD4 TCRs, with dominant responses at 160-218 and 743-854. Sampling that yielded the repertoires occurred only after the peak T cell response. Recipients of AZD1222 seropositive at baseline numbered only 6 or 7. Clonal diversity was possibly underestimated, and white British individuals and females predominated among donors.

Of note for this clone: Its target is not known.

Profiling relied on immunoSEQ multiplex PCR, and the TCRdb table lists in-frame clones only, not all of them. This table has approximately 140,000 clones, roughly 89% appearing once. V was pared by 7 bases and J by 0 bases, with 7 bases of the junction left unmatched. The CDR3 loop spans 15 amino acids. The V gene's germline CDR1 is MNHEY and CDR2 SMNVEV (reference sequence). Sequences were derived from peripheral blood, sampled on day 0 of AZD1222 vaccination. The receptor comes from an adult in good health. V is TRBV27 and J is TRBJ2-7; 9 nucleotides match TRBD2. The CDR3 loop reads CASKELAGPSYEQYF. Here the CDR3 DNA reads TGTGCCAGCAAGGAACTAGCGGGCCCCTCCTACGAGCAGTACTTC.